One sample yielded the 17 T cell receptor beta chains listed below, sequenced in a study of cytomegalovirus exposure and HLA in healthy donors. Both 60 Vbeta primers and 13 Jbeta primers went into the PCR. Profiling relied on immunoSEQ multiplex PCR, and the TCRdb table lists in-frame clones only, not all of them. The sample has 100,000 to 150,000 clones; around 83% are singletons. Sequenced input: PBMCs. These TCRs come from a girl aged 2-9 years in good health and CMV-seronegative.

This chain joins TRBV10-1 and TRBJ1-1; 9 bases are a match to TRBD1. Germline assignment: CDR1 WNHNN and CDR2 SYGVQD (reference sequence). Trimming cost V 5 bases and J 3 bases; bases outside gene matches: 1. The CDR3 is made up of 13 amino acids. This CDR3 reads CASSWDRDTEAFF. CDR3 DNA: TGCGCCAGCAGTTGGGACAGGGACACTGAAGCTTTCTTT.

This clone has only one observation. The chain employs TRBV2 and TRBJ1-4, with 10 bases that match TRBD1. The CDR3 sequence is 18 residues long. The V gene end was trimmed by 0 bases and the J gene end by 6 bases; junction bases not matched to a gene: 10. Germline V gene sequence: CDR1 SNHLY, CDR2 FYNNEI. The CDR3 DNA reads TGTGCCAGCAGTGAAGCCCAGACAGGGGGCAGAAGGTATGAAAAACTGTTTTTT. This codes for CASSEAQTGGRRYEKLFF. The entire variable domain, with the rest obtained from reference TRBV2 and TRBJ1-4, is as follows: EPEVTQTPSHQVTQMGQEVILRCVPISNHLYFYWYRQILGQKVEFLVSFYNNEISEKSEIFDDQFSVERPDGSNFTLKIRSTKLEDSAMYFCASSEAQTGGRRYEKLFFGSGTQLSVL.

The chain recombines TRBV9 with TRBJ2-1, with TRBD2 matching over 9 bases. CDR1 SGDLS and CDR2 YYNGEE come from the germline V gene. CDR3 length: 13 amino acids. V was clipped by 3 bases and J by 9 bases; unmatched bases: 4. DNA of the CDR3: TGTGCCAGCAGCGCGGGACTAGCCGGTGAGCAGTTCTTC. It encodes CASSAGLAGEQFF.

The chain carries TRBV4-2 and TRBJ1-2; possible D gene TRBD1, 6 bases. The CDR3 extends over 14 amino acids. The V end lost 0 bases, the J end lost 4 bases, and 9 bases lay between the germline ends. Per the germline V gene, CDR1 is LGHNA and CDR2 is YNFKEQ. CDR3 DNA sequence: TGTGCCAGCAGCCAAGAGACGACAGGCTATGGCTACACCTTC. This gives the protein CASSQETTGYGYTF.

V gene TRBV7-6 combines with J gene TRBJ2-5; 9 bases align to TRBD2. Germline lookup yields CDR1 SGHVS and CDR2 FNYEAQ. V lost 5 bases, J lost 2 bases, and 15 bases stayed unmatched. The CDR3 sequence is 18 residues long. The CDR3 region is CASSPLPATAGGQETQYF. The CDR3 nucleotides are TGTGCCAGCAGCCCCCTACCGGCTACAGCGGGGGGACAAGAGACCCAGTACTTC. Using reference TRBV7-6 and TRBJ2-5 for the parts outside the CDR3, the full variable domain is GAGVSQSPRYKVTKRGQDVALRCDPISGHVSLYWYRQALGQGPEFLTYFNYEAQQDKSGLPNDRFSAERPEGSISTLTIQRTEQRDSAMYRCASSPLPATAGGQETQYFGPGTRLLVL.

This chain joins TRBV7-2 and TRBJ2-7; D perhaps matches TRBD2 (6 bases). V gave up 3 bases and J gave up 2 bases, with 14 bases separating them. The CDR3 loop spans 15 amino acids. The germline V gene has CDR1 SGHTA and CDR2 FQGNSA. The DNA for the CDR3 is TGTGCCAGCAGCTTTAGGGACTTTGTTACCTACGAGCAGTACTTC. It codes for CASSFRDFVTYEQYF.

The chain uses TRBV25-1 and TRBJ2-7, with 9 nucleotides matching TRBD1. This CDR3 has 15 residues. Looked up from germline, CDR1 is MGHDK and CDR2 is SYGVNS. V lost 6 bases and J lost 4; bases outside the gene matches: 10. As DNA, the CDR3 is TGTGCCAGCAGCGAGGAGGGACAGGGTCTTTACGAGCAGTACTTC. Translation: CASSEEGQGLYEQYF.

The chain recombines TRBV5-1 with TRBJ2-1, with TRBD2 matching over 7 bases. The junction had 5 bases not matched to a gene; V was cut back by 0 bases and J by 5 bases. CDR3 length: 15 residues. CDR1 and CDR2 (germline): SGHRS, YFSETQ. CDR3 coding DNA: TGCGCCAGCAGCTTGGGTCGTGGGGGGGACAATGAGCAGTTCTTC. Translating it yields CASSLGRGGDNEQFF.

The chain recombines TRBV6-5 with TRBJ1-5; D might be TRBD1 (6 bases). Looked up from germline, CDR1 is MNHEY and CDR2 is SVGAGI. The germline V and J ends were trimmed by 6 bases and 11 bases, with 14 bases remaining between them. This CDR3 region has 12 residues. CDR3 bases: TGTGCCAGCAGCAGAGGGGGGGAAACCCAGCATTTT. Protein: CASSRGGETQHF.

The V gene is TRBV9, the J gene TRBJ2-1; the match to TRBD1 covers 7 bases. V was clipped by 0 bases and J by 2 bases; unmatched bases: 8. The germline CDR1 and CDR2 sequences are SGDLS and YYNGEE. This CDR3 region has 17 residues. The CDR3 region has the DNA TGTGCCAGCAGCGTAGACCCCCGGACAGGCGCCTACAATGAGCAGTTCTTC. Protein: CASSVDPRTGAYNEQFF.

This clone has more than one count but fewer than ten. The genes are TRBV5-1 and TRBJ1-5, with unresolved D. Deletions cut 7 bases from V and 7 bases from J, with 12 bases between. CDR1 is SGHRS and CDR2 is YFSETQ in the germline V gene. This CDR3 region has 12 residues. CDR3 bases: TGCGCCAGCTACCGAAGAGAACAGCCCCAGCATTTT. This sequence encodes CASYRREQPQHF.

The V call is TRBV28, the J call TRBJ2-7; TRBD2 agrees at 8 bases. The J segment lost 3 bases and the V segment lost 4 bases, leaving 17 bases of the junction unmatched. The germline CDR1 and CDR2 sequences are MDHEN and SYDVKM. The CDR3 covers 18 residues. CDR3 region: CASSSPYPPGLGNYEQYF. The CDR3 DNA sequence: TGTGCCAGCAGTTCACCGTACCCTCCGGGACTAGGGAACTACGAGCAGTACTTC.

V and J are TRBV19 and TRBJ1-1, with D uncertain. The CDR3 sequence is 13 residues long. The germline gives CDR1 LNHDA, CDR2 SQIVND (reference sequence). V lost 3 bases and J lost 1, with 6 bases in between. In DNA form, the CDR3 reads TGTGCCAGTAGTATCGAGGCGAACACTGAAGCTTTCTTT. Residues: CASSIEANTEAFF.

The CDR3 here is CASSLQGVGNTIYF. The DNA of the CDR3 is TGCGCCAGCAGCTTGCAAGGGGTTGGAAACACCATATATTTT. The gene calls are TRBV5-1 and TRBJ1-3; possibly TRBD1 for D (5 bases). Deletions cut 1 base from V and 3 bases from J, with 8 bases between. Germline V gives CDR1 SGHRS, CDR2 YFSETQ. The CDR3 covers 14 residues. The full variable domain, rest sourced from reference TRBV5-1 and TRBJ1-3, is KAGVTQTPRYLIKTRGQQVTLSCSPISGHRSVSWYQQTPGQGLQFLFEYFSETQRNKGNFPGRFSGRQFSNSRSEMNVSTLELGDSALYLCASSLQGVGNTIYFGEGSWLTVV.

The chain links TRBV7-3 to TRBJ2-1; TRBD2 is a possible D gene (6 bases). The CDR3 is 15 amino acids. From germline, CDR1 is SGHTA and CDR2 FQGTGA. V was shortened by 5 bases and J by 8 bases, with 19 bases between the two germline ends. CDR3 in amino acids: CASSGGSKDYYEQFF. CDR3 nucleotide sequence: TGTGCCAGCAGCGGGGGGTCTAAGGACTATTATGAGCAGTTCTTC.

The J gene is TRBJ1-6, the V gene TRBV28; tentative D call: TRBD1 (6 bases). There are 17 residues in the CDR3. Between the trimmed V and J ends, which lost 6 bases and 7 bases, there was a span of 22 bases. In germline, CDR1 is MDHEN, CDR2 SYDVKM. The CDR3 nucleotides read TGTGCCAGCAGCTACCTAAGGGGGATCAGCCTAAATTCACCCCTCCACTTT. Translating gives CASSYLRGISLNSPLHF.

This clone was seen more than once but under ten times. This chain connects TRBV27 to TRBJ2-2, with TRBD1 as a possible D gene (6 bases). The V end lost 0 bases, the J end lost 6 bases, and 11 bases lay between the germline ends. The CDR3 runs 15 residues. From germline, CDR1 is MNHEY and CDR2 SMNVEV (reference sequence). CDR3 sequence reads: CASSLSRTAPGELFF. The CDR3 nucleotides read TGTGCCAGCAGTTTATCTAGGACAGCCCCCGGGGAGCTGTTTTTT.